This TCR beta chain was recorded in a study of early T cells in non-severe SARS-CoV-2 infection. Study overall: Chains were unpaired, as sequencing was done on bulk RNA from unsorted whole blood.

General study results and limits: Anti-spike CD8 specificities were favored by VDJdb matching, whose results missed private and CD4 specificities.

The CDR3 is 13 residues long. The germline V gene encodes CDR1 SSHAT and CDR2 FNYEAQ (reference sequence). Trimming removed 0 bases at V and 7 bases at J, with 9 bases between. Regarding this clonotype: The antigen remains unidentified.

Individual cDNA molecules were tagged with unique molecular identifiers, the study reported. TCRdb itself ran the 5' RACE reads through MiXCR, one entry per CDR3 protein. The repertoire holds around 80,000 distinct CDR3 sequences, with roughly 13% as singletons. V gene TRBV7-7 combines with J gene TRBJ1-1, with no clear D. This sequence was found in an adult who was a healthcare worker with PCR-confirmed SARS-CoV-2 infection or an uninfected control (not recorded which). Material for sequencing was whole blood. The chain's CDR3 is CASSLAPSGEAFF. The DNA for the CDR3 is TGTGCCAGCAGCTTAGCCCCTAGTGGTGAAGCTTTCTTT.